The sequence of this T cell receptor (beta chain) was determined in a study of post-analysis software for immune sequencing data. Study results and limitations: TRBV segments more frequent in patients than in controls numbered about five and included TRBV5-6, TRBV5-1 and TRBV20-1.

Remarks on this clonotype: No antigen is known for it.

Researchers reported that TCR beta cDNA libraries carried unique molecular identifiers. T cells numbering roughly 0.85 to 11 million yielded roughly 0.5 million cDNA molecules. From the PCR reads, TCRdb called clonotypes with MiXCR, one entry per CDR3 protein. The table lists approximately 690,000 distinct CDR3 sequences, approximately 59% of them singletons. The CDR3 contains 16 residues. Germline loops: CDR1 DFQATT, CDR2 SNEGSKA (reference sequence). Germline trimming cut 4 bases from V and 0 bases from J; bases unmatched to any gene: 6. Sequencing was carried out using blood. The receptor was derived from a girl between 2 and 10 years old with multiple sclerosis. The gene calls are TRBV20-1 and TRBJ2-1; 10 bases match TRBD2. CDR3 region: CSAIASGRVSYNEQFF. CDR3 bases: TGCAGTGCTATCGCTAGCGGGAGAGTCTCCTACAATGAGCAGTTCTTC.